Detailed here is one TCR beta chain. Its specificity is unknown. The data were taken from a study of T cell repertoires in cytomegalovirus infection. At the level of the study: Signatures in public TCR beta sequences pointed to both CMV infection and matching HLA type. Whole-study findings and limits: Cumulated frequencies of public TCR beta families served to identify carriers of CMV plus the relevant HLA.

MiXCR, applied by TCRdb to the reads, yields one record per CDR3 protein. The repertoire holds hundreds of thousands of distinct CDR3 sequences, roughly 35% seen once, with around 2.8% in the top ten. The TCR originated in a human donor in good health (CMV status not recorded). Some clones in this sample may be carry-over from other donors' samples. Sequenced sample: PBMCs.

The CDR3 spells CASSSIGQGGNSPLHF. The CDR3 nucleotides are TGTGCCAGCAGTTCGATCGGACAGGGCGGTAATTCACCCCTCCACTTT. The rearrangement links TRBV28 to TRBJ1-6; 8 positions match TRBD1. The trim removed 4 bases at V and 6 bases at J, leaving 8 bases unmatched. Germline V gene data show CDR1 as MDHEN and CDR2 as SYDVKM. The CDR3 spans 16 residues.